Listed below are T cell receptor beta chains from one sample, sequenced in a study of control samples from healthy donors and cancer patients. Profiled with immunoSEQ multiplex PCR; TCRdb holds only in-frame clones, not every one. The data hold about 110,000 clones, with around 89% observed a single time. Sequencing input: blood. The receptors were sampled from a woman aged 45-60 years in good health. CDR3s include the opening cysteine and the closing phenylalanine or tryptophan. A D gene is named only where the DNA matches it firmly. For some rows the clone size is stated as once, few or many, or as a class when expanded; others skip it.

V	D	size	J	CDR3	DNA
TRBV28	-	-	TRBJ2-5	CASSFFYQETQYF	TGTGCCAGCAGTTTCTTCTACCAAGAGACCCAGTACTTC
TRBV5-1	-	-	TRBJ1-3	CASSGGRRNTIYF	TGCGCCAGCAGCGGTGGACGGAGAAACACCATATATTTT
TRBV20-1	-	-	TRBJ2-5	CSASPGPGETQYF	TGCAGTGCTAGTCCGGGGCCCGGGGAGACCCAGTACTTC
TRBV18	TRBD1	-	TRBJ1-4	CASSPDRATNEKLFF	TGTGCCAGCTCCCCCGACAGGGCAACTAATGAAAAACTGTTTTTT
TRBV27	TRBD1	-	TRBJ1-1	CASRLGQGGTEAFF	TGTGCCAGCAGGCTAGGACAGGGAGGCACTGAAGCTTTCTTT
TRBV2	-	once	TRBJ2-4	CASTPWGQGKNIQYF	TGTGCCAGCACCCCGTGGGGGCAGGGCAAAAACATTCAGTACTTC
TRBV11-2	-	-	TRBJ1-3	CASTPDFQNIIYF	TGTGCCAGCACCCCCGATTTCCAGAACATCATATATTTT
TRBV7-2	-	-	TRBJ2-3	CASSLLRQTTDTQYF	TGTGCCAGCAGCTTACTTCGACAGACCACAGATACGCAGTATTTT
TRBV30	-	-	TRBJ1-1	CAWRRSGNTEAFF	TGTGCCTGGAGGAGATCGGGGAACACTGAAGCTTTCTTT
TRBV18	-	-	TRBJ1-1	CASSPFEKTGEPNTEAFF	TGTGCCAGCTCACCATTTGAGAAGACAGGTGAACCTAACACTGAAGCTTTCTTT
TRBV5-6	-	-	TRBJ2-1	CASSLSGTGEEQFF	TGTGCCAGCAGCCTCTCAGGGACGGGGGAGGAGCAGTTCTTC
TRBV24-1	-	-	TRBJ2-1	CATSAIDSYNEQFF	TGTGCCACCAGTGCCATAGACAGCTACAATGAGCAGTTCTTC
TRBV7-9	TRBD2	-	TRBJ2-5	CASSQLAGGQETQYF	TGTGCCAGCAGCCAGCTAGCGGGGGGGCAGGAGACCCAGTACTTC
TRBV29-1	TRBD2	-	TRBJ2-5	CSARAGQETQYF	TGCAGCGCCCGAGCGGGGCAAGAGACCCAGTACTTC
TRBV9	-	once	TRBJ2-3	CASSVGPGASTDTQYF	TGTGCCAGCAGCGTAGGTCCAGGAGCTAGCACAGATACGCAGTATTTT
TRBV5-4	TRBD1	-	TRBJ1-1	CASSLDRGLKTEAFF	TGTGCCAGCAGCTTGGACAGGGGTTTGAAAACTGAAGCTTTCTTT
TRBV19	TRBD2	-	TRBJ2-5	CASNGGDQSRTQYF	TGTGCCAGTAATGGGGGGGACCAGTCACGAACCCAGTACTTC
TRBV6-2/TRBV6-3	-	-	TRBJ1-5	CASSYYSTNQPQHF	TGTGCCAGCAGTTACTACAGCACCAATCAGCCCCAGCATTTT
TRBV19	-	few	TRBJ1-5	CASKDYSNQPQHF	TGTGCCAGTAAGGATTATAGCAATCAGCCCCAGCATTTT
TRBV6-1	-	-	TRBJ2-3	CASSDRDGGDTQYF	TGTGCCAGCAGTGACAGGGACGGCGGAGATACGCAGTATTTT
TRBV7-2	-	-	TRBJ2-2	CASSLQMNTGELFF	TGTGCCAGCAGCTTACAGATGAACACCGGGGAGCTGTTTTTT
TRBV2	-	once	TRBJ1-2	CASSGSGLYYGYTF	TGTGCCAGCAGTGGCTCAGGGCTTTACTATGGCTACACCTTC
TRBV29-1	-	once	TRBJ2-2	CSVRSGQHTGELFF	TGCAGCGTGCGATCTGGGCAACACACCGGGGAGCTGTTTTTT
TRBV6-6	-	once	TRBJ2-1	CASSDAAYEQFF	TGTGCCAGCTCGGACGCAGCGTATGAGCAGTTCTTC
TRBV19	TRBD1	-	TRBJ2-7	CASNPGQGSHEQYF	TGTGCCAGTAATCCCGGACAGGGAAGCCACGAGCAGTACTTC
TRBV4-1	TRBD1	-	TRBJ2-3	CASSYRTGPDTQYF	TGCGCCAGCAGCTACCGGACAGGGCCGGATACGCAGTATTTT
TRBV5-1	-	-	TRBJ2-5	CASSRSGFGEETQYF	TGCGCCAGCAGCCGGAGCGGATTCGGAGAAGAGACCCAGTACTTC
TRBV3-1/TRBV3-2	TRBD2	-	TRBJ2-5	CASSPPTSGEETQYF	TGTGCCAGCAGCCCCCCGACTAGCGGGGAAGAGACCCAGTACTTC
TRBV5-1	TRBD2	-	TRBJ2-7	CASSKGLAGGTYEQYF	TGCGCCAGCAGCAAGGGACTAGCGGGGGGGACCTACGAGCAGTACTTC
TRBV7-9	TRBD1	-	TRBJ1-1	CASGGETGPRSAEAFF	TGTGCCAGCGGGGGGGAGACAGGGCCTCGGTCGGCTGAAGCTTTCTTT
TRBV19	-	once	TRBJ1-2	CASTSWIRGRYYGYTF	TGTGCCAGTACCTCTTGGATACGCGGCCGGTACTATGGCTACACCTTC
TRBV9	-	once	TRBJ2-1	CASSVGSYNEQFF	TGTGCCAGCAGCGTTGGGTCCTACAATGAGCAGTTCTTC
TRBV7-8	TRBD1	-	TRBJ1-1	CASSLEAQGVNTEAFF	TGTGCCAGCAGCTTAGAGGCCCAGGGGGTGAACACTGAAGCTTTCTTT
TRBV5-1	TRBD2	-	TRBJ2-1	CASSLVFGASGHNEQFF	TGCGCCAGCAGCTTGGTTTTCGGGGCTAGCGGACACAATGAGCAGTTCTTC
TRBV20-1	TRBD1	-	TRBJ1-6	CSASVQGAISPLHF	TGCAGTGCTAGTGTGCAGGGGGCGATTTCACCCCTCCACTTT
TRBV7-3	TRBD2	once	TRBJ2-7	CASSLYGGTYEQYF	TGTGCCAGCAGCTTATACGGGGGGACCTACGAGCAGTACTTC
TRBV4-3	TRBD2	-	TRBJ2-2	CASSQVSGAGGPTGELFF	TGCGCCAGCAGCCAAGTATCCGGGGCGGGAGGGCCCACCGGGGAGCTGTTTTTT
TRBV2	TRBD2	-	TRBJ2-3	CASSNQAGTTDTQYF	TGTGCCAGCAGTAACCAAGCGGGGACCACAGATACGCAGTATTTT
TRBV6-5	-	-	TRBJ2-3	CASSYSSLTSTDTQYF	TGTGCCAGCAGTTACTCGTCCTTAACTAGCACAGATACGCAGTATTTT
TRBV7-2	-	once	TRBJ1-1	CASSLPHAGRPLEAFF	TGTGCCAGCAGCTTACCCCACGCCGGGAGGCCATTGGAGGCTTTCTTT
TRBV27	-	-	TRBJ2-3	CASSPRGFADTQYF	TGTGCCAGCAGCCCTAGGGGCTTCGCAGATACGCAGTATTTT
TRBV19	-	-	TRBJ1-6	CASSASGNSPLHF	TGTGCCAGTAGTGCCTCGGGTAATTCACCCCTCCACTTT
TRBV3-1/TRBV3-2	TRBD1	-	TRBJ1-2	CASSRGGRGFSNYGYTF	TGTGCCAGCAGCCGAGGGGGCAGGGGGTTTTCTAACTATGGCTACACCTTC
TRBV6-5	-	-	TRBJ2-2	CASSYSGGPTGELFF	TGTGCCAGCAGTTACTCAGGGGGACCGACCGGGGAGCTGTTTTTT
TRBV6-5	TRBD2	-	TRBJ2-7	CASRTTSGGSVEQYF	TGTGCCAGCAGAACGACTAGCGGGGGTTCGGTCGAGCAGTACTTC
TRBV7-2	-	-	TRBJ1-4	CASSPVGGLEKLFF	TGTGCCAGCAGCCCCGTCGGGGGGTTGGAAAAACTGTTTTTT
TRBV7-9	-	-	TRBJ1-2	CASSLWGSAGYTF	TGTGCCAGCAGCTTATGGGGTAGCGCTGGCTACACCTTC